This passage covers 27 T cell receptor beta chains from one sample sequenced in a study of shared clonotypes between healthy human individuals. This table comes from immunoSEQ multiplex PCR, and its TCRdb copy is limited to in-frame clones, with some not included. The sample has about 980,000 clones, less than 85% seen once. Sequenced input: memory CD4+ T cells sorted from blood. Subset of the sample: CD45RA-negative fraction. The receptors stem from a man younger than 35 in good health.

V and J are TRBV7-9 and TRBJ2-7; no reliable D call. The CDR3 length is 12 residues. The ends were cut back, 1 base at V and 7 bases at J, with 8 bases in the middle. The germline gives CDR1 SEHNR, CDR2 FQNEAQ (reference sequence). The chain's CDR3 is CASSLGHLEQYF. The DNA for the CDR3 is TGTGCCAGCAGCTTAGGACACCTTGAGCAGTACTTC.

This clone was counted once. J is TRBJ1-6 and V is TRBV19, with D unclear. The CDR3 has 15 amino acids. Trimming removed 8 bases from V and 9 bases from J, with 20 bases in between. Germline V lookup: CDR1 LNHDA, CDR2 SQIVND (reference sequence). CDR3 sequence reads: CASYEGGVPGSPLHF. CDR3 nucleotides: TGTGCCAGTTATGAGGGCGGCGTGCCTGGTTCACCCCTCCACTTT.

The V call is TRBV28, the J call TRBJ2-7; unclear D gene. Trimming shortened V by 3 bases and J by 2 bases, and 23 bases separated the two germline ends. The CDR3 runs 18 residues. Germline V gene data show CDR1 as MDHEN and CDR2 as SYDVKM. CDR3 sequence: CASSFPISWACTPYEQYF. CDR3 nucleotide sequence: TGTGCCAGCAGTTTCCCCATAAGTTGGGCATGCACCCCCTACGAGCAGTACTTC.

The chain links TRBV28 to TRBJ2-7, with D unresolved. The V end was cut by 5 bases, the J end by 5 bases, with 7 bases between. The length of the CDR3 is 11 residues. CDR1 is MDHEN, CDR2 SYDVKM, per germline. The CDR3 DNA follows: TGTGCCAGCAGTATCCAGGACGAGCAGTACTTC. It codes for CASSIQDEQYF.

The CDR3 DNA is TGCGCCAGCAGCCAAATACTAGGGGACAACGGAGAGACCCAGTACTTC. It encodes CASSQILGDNGETQYF. This sequence joins TRBV4-3 and TRBJ2-5; tentatively, D is TRBD1 (6 bases). CDR3 length: 16 amino acids. Looked up from germline, CDR1 is LGHNA and CDR2 is YSLEER. Trimming cost V 2 bases and J 4 bases, with 17 bases left between them.

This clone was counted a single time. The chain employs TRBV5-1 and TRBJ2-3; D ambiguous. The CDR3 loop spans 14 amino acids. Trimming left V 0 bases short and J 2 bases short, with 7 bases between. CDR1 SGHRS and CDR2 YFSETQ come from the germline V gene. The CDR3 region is CASSLVGHTDTQYF. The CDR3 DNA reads TGCGCCAGCAGCTTGGTGGGCCACACAGATACGCAGTATTTT. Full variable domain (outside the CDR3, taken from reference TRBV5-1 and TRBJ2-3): KAGVTQTPRYLIKTRGQQVTLSCSPISGHRSVSWYQQTPGQGLQFLFEYFSETQRNKGNFPGRFSGRQFSNSRSEMNVSTLELGDSALYLCASSLVGHTDTQYFGPGTRLTVL.

The CDR3 coding sequence is TGCAGCGTTGAAGATGCCCGGAGAGGGGGGAATTGGAATACGCAGTATTTT. It yields the protein CSVEDARRGGNWNTQYF. The chain joins TRBV29-1 to TRBJ2-3; TRBD1 or TRBD2 may be the D gene (6 bases each). With 0 bases removed from V and 7 bases from J, the gap between germline ends came to 23 bases. The CDR3 loop spans 17 amino acids. Germline-derived CDR1 and CDR2 are SQVTM and ANQGSEA.

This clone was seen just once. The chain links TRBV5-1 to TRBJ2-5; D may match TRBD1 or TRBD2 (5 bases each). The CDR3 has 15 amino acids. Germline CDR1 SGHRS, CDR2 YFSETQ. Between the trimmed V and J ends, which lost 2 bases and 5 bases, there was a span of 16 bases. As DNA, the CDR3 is TGCGCCAGCAGCTTAAGTTCGCAGGGCGGGGAGACCCAGTACTTC. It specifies CASSLSSQGGETQYF.

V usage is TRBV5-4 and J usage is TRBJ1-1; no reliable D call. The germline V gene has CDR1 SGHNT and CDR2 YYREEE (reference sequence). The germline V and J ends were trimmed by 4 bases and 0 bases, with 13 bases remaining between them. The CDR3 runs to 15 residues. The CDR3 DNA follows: TGTGCCAGCAGCCCCTACGGACCGATGAACACTGAAGCTTTCTTT. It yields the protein CASSPYGPMNTEAFF.

CDR3 region: CASSWSGSGTGELFF. The CDR3 bases are TGTGCCAGCTCCTGGAGCGGGAGTGGAACCGGGGAGCTGTTTTTT. V and J are TRBV27 and TRBJ2-2, with 8 bases that match TRBD2. CDR3 size: 15 residues. J was trimmed by 5 bases and V by 8 bases; bases with no gene match: 10. The germline gives CDR1 MNHEY, CDR2 SMNVEV (reference sequence).

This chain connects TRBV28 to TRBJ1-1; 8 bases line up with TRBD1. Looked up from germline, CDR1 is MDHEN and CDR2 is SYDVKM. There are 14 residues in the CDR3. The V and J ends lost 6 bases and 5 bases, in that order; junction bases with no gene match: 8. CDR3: CASRVQGEGTEAFF. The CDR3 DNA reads TGTGCCAGCAGGGTACAGGGGGAGGGTACTGAAGCTTTCTTT.

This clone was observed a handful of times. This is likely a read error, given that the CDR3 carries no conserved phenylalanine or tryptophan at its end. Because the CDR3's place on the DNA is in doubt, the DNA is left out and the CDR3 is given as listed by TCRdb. CDR3 residues: CASSGQIGLLVS. This chain joins TRBV2 and TRBJ2-7; TRBD2, the D gene given by the table, was not confirmed from the DNA. Termini included, the CDR3 measures 12 amino acids. Looked up from germline, CDR1 is SNHLY and CDR2 is FYNNEI.

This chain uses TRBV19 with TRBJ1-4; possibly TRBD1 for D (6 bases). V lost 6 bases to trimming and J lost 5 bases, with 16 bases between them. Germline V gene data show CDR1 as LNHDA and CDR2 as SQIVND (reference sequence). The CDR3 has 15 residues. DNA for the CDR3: TGTGCCAGTAGCAAGATAACAGGGAGGAATGAAAAACTGTTTTTT. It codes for CASSKITGRNEKLFF.

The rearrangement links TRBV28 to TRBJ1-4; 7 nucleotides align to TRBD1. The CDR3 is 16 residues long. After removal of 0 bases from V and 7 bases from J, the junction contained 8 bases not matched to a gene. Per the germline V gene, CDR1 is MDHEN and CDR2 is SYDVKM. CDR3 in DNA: TGTGCCAGCAGTTTATGGCAATCAGGGGGGGGTGAAAAACTGTTTTTT. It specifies CASSLWQSGGGEKLFF.

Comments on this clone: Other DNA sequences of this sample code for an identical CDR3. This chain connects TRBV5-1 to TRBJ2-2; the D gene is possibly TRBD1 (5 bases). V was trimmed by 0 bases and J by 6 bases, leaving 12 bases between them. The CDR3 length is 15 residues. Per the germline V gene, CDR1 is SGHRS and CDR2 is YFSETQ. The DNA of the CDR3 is TGCGCCAGCAGCTTGGTCCAGGGTGTACCCGGGGAGCTGTTTTTT. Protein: CASSLVQGVPGELFF.

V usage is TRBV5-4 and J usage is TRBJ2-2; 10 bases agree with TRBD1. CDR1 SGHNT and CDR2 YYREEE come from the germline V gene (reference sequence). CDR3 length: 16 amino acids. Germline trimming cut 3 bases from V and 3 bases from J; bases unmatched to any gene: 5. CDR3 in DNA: TGTGCCAGCAGCTGGGGACAGGGGCCCCACACCGGGGAGCTGTTTTTT. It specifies CASSWGQGPHTGELFF. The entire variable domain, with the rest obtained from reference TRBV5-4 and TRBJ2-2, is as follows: ETGVTQSPTHLIKTRGQQVTLRCSSQSGHNTVSWYQQALGQGPQFIFQYYREEENGRGNFPPRFSGLQFPNYSSELNVNALELDDSALYLCASSWGQGPHTGELFFGEGSRLTVL.

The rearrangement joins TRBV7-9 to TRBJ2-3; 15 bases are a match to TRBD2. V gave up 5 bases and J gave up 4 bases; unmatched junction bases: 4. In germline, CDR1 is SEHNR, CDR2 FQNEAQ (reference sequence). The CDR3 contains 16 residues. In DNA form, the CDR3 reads TGTGCCAGCAGCCAGGGACTAGCGGGAGGTGCAGATACGCAGTATTTT. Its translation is CASSQGLAGGADTQYF.

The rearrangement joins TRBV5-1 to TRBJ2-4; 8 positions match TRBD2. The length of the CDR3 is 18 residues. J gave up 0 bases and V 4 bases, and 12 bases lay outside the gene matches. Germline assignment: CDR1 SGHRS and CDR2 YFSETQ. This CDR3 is CASSGGAGATGAKNIQYF. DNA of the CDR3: TGCGCCAGCAGCGGGGGAGCGGGAGCTACCGGAGCCAAAAACATTCAGTACTTC.

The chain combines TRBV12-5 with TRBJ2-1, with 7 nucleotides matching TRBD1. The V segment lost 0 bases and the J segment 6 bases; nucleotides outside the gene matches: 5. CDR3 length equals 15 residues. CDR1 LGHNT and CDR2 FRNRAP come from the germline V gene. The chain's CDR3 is CASGLVSRQGNEQFF. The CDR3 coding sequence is TGTGCTAGTGGTTTGGTATCGAGACAGGGCAATGAGCAGTTCTTC.

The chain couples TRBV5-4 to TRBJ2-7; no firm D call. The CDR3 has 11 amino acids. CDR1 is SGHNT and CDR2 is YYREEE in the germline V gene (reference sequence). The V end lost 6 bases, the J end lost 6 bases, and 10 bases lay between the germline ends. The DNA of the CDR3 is TGTGCCAGCACCAACGAGTTCGAGCAGTACTTC. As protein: CASTNEFEQYF.

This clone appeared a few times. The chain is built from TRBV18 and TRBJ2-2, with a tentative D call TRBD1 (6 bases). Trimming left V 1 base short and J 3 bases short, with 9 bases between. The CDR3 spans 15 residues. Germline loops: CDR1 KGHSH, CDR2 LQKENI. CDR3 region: CASSPRGQYTGELFF. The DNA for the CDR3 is TGTGCCAGCTCACCACGAGGACAGTACACCGGGGAGCTGTTTTTT.

The CDR3 spells CASSQGTTGELFF. In nucleotides, the CDR3 is TGCGCCAGCAGCCAAGGGACGACCGGGGAGCTGTTTTTT. The rearrangement links TRBV4-3 to TRBJ2-2, with D unresolved. The germline V gene encodes CDR1 LGHNA and CDR2 YSLEER. The CDR3 length is 13 residues. Trimming shortened V by 1 base and J by 5 bases, and 5 bases separated the two germline ends.

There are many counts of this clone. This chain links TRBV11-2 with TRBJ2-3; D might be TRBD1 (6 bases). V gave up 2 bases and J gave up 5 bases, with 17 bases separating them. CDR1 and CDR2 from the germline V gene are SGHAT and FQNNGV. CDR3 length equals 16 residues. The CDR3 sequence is CASSLMAGVGVDTQYF. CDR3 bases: TGTGCCAGCAGCTTAATGGCAGGGGTAGGAGTAGATACGCAGTATTTT.

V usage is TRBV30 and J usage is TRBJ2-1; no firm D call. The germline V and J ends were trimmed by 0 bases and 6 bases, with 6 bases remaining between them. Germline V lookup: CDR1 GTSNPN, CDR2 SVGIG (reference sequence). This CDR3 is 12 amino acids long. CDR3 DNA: TGTGCCTGGAGTGTAGGTCCCAATGAGCAGTTCTTC. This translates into CAWSVGPNEQFF.

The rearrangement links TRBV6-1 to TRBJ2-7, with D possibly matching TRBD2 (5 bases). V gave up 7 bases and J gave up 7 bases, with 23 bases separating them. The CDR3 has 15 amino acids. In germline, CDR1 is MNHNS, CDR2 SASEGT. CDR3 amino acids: CASIGPFSSGREQYF. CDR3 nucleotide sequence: TGTGCCAGCATCGGGCCGTTCTCGAGCGGCCGGGAGCAGTACTTC.

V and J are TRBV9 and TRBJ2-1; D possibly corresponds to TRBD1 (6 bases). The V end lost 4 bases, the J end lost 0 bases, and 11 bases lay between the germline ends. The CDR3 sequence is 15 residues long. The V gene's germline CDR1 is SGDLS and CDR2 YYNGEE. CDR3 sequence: CASSPGQSSYNEQFF. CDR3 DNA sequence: TGTGCCAGCAGCCCCGGACAGAGCTCCTACAATGAGCAGTTCTTC.

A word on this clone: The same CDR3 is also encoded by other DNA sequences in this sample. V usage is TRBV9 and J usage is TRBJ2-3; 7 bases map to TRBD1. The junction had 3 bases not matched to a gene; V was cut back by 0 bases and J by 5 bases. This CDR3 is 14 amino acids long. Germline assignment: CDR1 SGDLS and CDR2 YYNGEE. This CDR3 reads CASSVGTGLDTQYF. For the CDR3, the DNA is TGTGCCAGCAGCGTAGGGACAGGCTTAGATACGCAGTATTTT.